This paragraph covers one T cell receptor (beta chain) sequence. Germline CDR1 LGHNA, CDR2 YSLEER. The CDR3 is 14 residues long. V shed 5 bases and J 1 base; nucleotides not matched to a gene: 3. The data derive from a study of OX40 agonist ivuxolimab in advanced cancers. About the study: Enrollees could have had prior anti-PD-1, anti-PD-L1 or anti-CTLA-4 therapy, which 40% had received.

Profiled with immunoSEQ multiplex PCR; TCRdb holds only in-frame clones, not every one. This sample has approximately 23,000 clones, with 65% to 90% found just once. This clonotype was sampled from an adult with an advanced solid tumor such as melanoma, head and neck, liver or kidney cancer. This chain links TRBV4-3 with TRBJ1-1, with 8 bases lining up with TRBD1. Sample: CD4+ or CD8+ T cells sorted from blood, taken in a trial of the OX40 agonist ivuxolimab. The CDR3 region is CASSWGQANTEAFF. The CDR3 coding sequence is TGCGCCAGCAGCTGGGGACAGGCGAACACTGAAGCTTTCTTT.